This TCR beta chain was identified in a study of response to subunit inactivated influenza vaccine. MiXCR, run by TCRdb on the RT-PCR reads, gives a single entry per CDR3 protein. The sample contains about 780,000 distinct CDR3 sequences, less than 20% of which appear only once. Whole-study results and caveats: Only a handful of new T cells, the authors suggested, are recruited with each seasonal influenza vaccination.

In this sample, this clonotype turned up a few times. What it recognizes is unknown. CDR1 ENHRY and CDR2 SYGVKD come from the germline V gene. This CDR3 has 16 amino acids. The V segment lost 6 bases and the J segment 5 bases; nucleotides outside the gene matches: 10. Source: PBMCs from blood, taken more than 4 days after vaccination. This rearrangement joins TRBV10-3 to TRBJ2-2, with TRBD2 matching 9 bases. The receptor's source is a man aged 45-65 years who received an inactivated influenza vaccine. The CDR3 DNA follows: TGTGCCATCAGGGTACCGGGACTAGCTAATACCGGGGAGCTGTTTTTT. It translates to CAIRVPGLANTGELFF.